The 22 T cell receptor beta chains below were found in one sample sequenced in a study of blood T cell repertoires in COVID-19. Produced via immunoSEQ multiplex PCR; TCRdb's table is partial and in-frame only. The sample consists of about 440,000 clones, around 89% of them appearing once. The source material was peripheral blood. The receptors stem from a woman aged 25 to 45 with acute or convalescent COVID-19.

V and J are TRBV30 and TRBJ1-2; TRBD1 might be the D (5 bases). CDR3 length: 12 residues. CDR1 and CDR2 from the germline V gene are GTSNPN and SVGIG (reference sequence). V shed 5 bases and J shed 8 bases, with 15 bases lying between them. CDR3 amino acids: CAWGTGIEGYTF. CDR3 nucleotide sequence: TGTGCCTGGGGTACAGGAATAGAGGGCTACACCTTC.

This clone was found once. The chain couples TRBV25-1 to TRBJ2-7, with TRBD2 as a possible D gene (5 bases). V gave up 4 bases and J gave up 6 bases, with 10 bases separating them. CDR1 MGHDK and CDR2 SYGVNS come from the germline V gene. The CDR3 spans 12 residues. The CDR3 region is CASSGGRSEQYF. In nucleotides, the CDR3 is TGTGCCAGCAGTGGAGGGCGTTCCGAGCAGTACTTC.

This clone was observed a single time. J is TRBJ2-3 and V is TRBV11-2; D is unresolved. Germline V gives CDR1 SGHAT, CDR2 FQNNGV. The CDR3 contains 11 residues. With 2 bases removed from V and 6 bases from J, the gap between germline ends came to 3 bases. The CDR3 DNA is TGTGCCAGCAGCTTACCTGATACGCAGTATTTT. Translating it yields CASSLPDTQYF.

This clone was found a few times. The sample carries other DNA sequences with the same CDR3. The chain carries TRBV19 and TRBJ2-2; TRBD1 agrees at 7 bases. This CDR3 is 16 amino acids long. Germline CDR1 LNHDA, CDR2 SQIVND (reference sequence). The V and J ends lost 1 base and 0 bases, in that order; junction bases with no gene match: 2. In nucleotides, the CDR3 is TGTGCCAGTAGTATAGGAGGGACAGCGAACACCGGGGAGCTGTTTTTT. This encodes CASSIGGTANTGELFF. Supplemented by reference TRBV19 and TRBJ2-2, the full variable domain reads DGGITQSPKYLFRKEGQNVTLSCEQNLNHDAMYWYRQDPGQGLRLIYYSQIVNDFQKGDIAEGYSVSREKKESFPLTVTSAQKNPTAFYLCASSIGGTANTGELFFGEGSRLTVL.

The J gene is TRBJ2-5, the V gene TRBV20-1; D not resolved. This CDR3 spans 11 amino acids. V gave up 3 bases and J gave up 5 bases, with 7 bases separating them. Per the germline V gene, CDR1 is DFQATT and CDR2 is SNEGSKA (reference sequence). The CDR3 DNA sequence: TGCAGTGCTAGTTTTGAGGAGACCCAGTACTTC. Its protein product is CSASFEETQYF.

This chain uses TRBV19 with TRBJ2-1; 8 bases fit TRBD2. The CDR3 sequence is 15 residues long. V lost 7 bases, J lost 0 bases, and 5 bases stayed unmatched. CDR1 is LNHDA, CDR2 SQIVND, per germline (reference sequence). The CDR3 here is CASTVAGLSYNEQFF. CDR3 DNA: TGTGCCAGTACTGTAGCGGGACTCTCCTACAATGAGCAGTTCTTC.

This chain connects TRBV11-2 to TRBJ2-3; TRBD2 is a possible D gene (5 bases). V lost 3 bases and J 11 bases, leaving 15 bases between the germline ends. This CDR3 has 13 residues. Germline V CDR1 and CDR2: SGHAT, FQNNGV. The CDR3 DNA reads TGTGCCAGCAGCTTCACCGGGAATGCCGTGCAGTATTTT. Its protein is CASSFTGNAVQYF.

This clone occurred once. The chain uses TRBV7-2 and TRBJ1-1, with a weak D call TRBD1 (5 bases). CDR1 and CDR2 from the germline V gene are SGHTA and FQGNSA. Trimming removed 2 bases from V and 5 bases from J, with 15 bases in between. There are 15 residues in the CDR3. CDR3 residues: CASSLSRGGRTEAFF. Written as DNA, the CDR3 is TGTGCCAGCAGCTTATCGCGGGGGGGAAGGACTGAAGCTTTCTTT.

The chain links TRBV9 to TRBJ2-3; 9 bases are a match to TRBD1. The CDR3 totals 15 residues. The germline CDR1 and CDR2 sequences are SGDLS and YYNGEE. V shed 5 bases and J 3 bases; nucleotides not matched to a gene: 7. CDR3 loop: CASSQAGTGTDTQYF. The CDR3 region has the DNA TGTGCCAGCAGTCAAGCCGGGACAGGGACAGATACGCAGTATTTT.

V gene TRBV30 combines with J gene TRBJ1-2; D might be TRBD1 (5 bases). Trimming removed 0 bases at V and 1 base at J, with 15 bases between. The CDR3 totals 16 residues. The germline CDR1 and CDR2 sequences are GTSNPN and SVGIG (reference sequence). In DNA, the CDR3 is TGTGCCTGGAGTGTGGGGGGAGCAGGGTTTAACTATGGCTACACCTTC. Translating gives CAWSVGGAGFNYGYTF.

The chain recombines TRBV4-1 with TRBJ2-6; D is possibly TRBD1 (6 bases). The CDR3 consists of 18 residues. Germline values: CDR1 MGHRA, CDR2 YSYEKL. Trimming removed 1 base at V and 0 bases at J, with 13 bases between. For the CDR3, the DNA is TGCGCCAGCAGCCAAGCACAGGGCGAGACCTCTGGGGCCAACGTCCTGACTTTC. Translated: CASSQAQGETSGANVLTF.

The chain combines TRBV2 with TRBJ2-3; 9 nucleotides match TRBD2. Per the germline V gene, CDR1 is SNHLY and CDR2 is FYNNEI. V gave up 2 bases and J gave up 4 bases; unmatched junction bases: 1. There are 14 residues in the CDR3. The CDR3: CASSELAGSDTQYF. The CDR3 DNA reads TGTGCCAGCAGTGAACTAGCGGGATCAGATACGCAGTATTTT. The full variable domain, rest sourced from reference TRBV2 and TRBJ2-3, is EPEVTQTPSHQVTQMGQEVILRCVPISNHLYFYWYRQILGQKVEFLVSFYNNEISEKSEIFDDQFSVERPDGSNFTLKIRSTKLEDSAMYFCASSELAGSDTQYFGPGTRLTVL.

The V and J genes are TRBV4-1 and TRBJ1-5; no clear D. CDR3 length equals 14 residues. Per the germline V gene, CDR1 is MGHRA and CDR2 is YSYEKL. V was trimmed by 4 bases and J by 7 bases, leaving 14 bases between them. The CDR3 nucleotides read TGCGCCAGCAGCCTAAAGGCAGGTGACCAGCCCCAGCATTTT. It is translated as CASSLKAGDQPQHF.

This clone has more than one count but fewer than ten. V usage is TRBV28 and J usage is TRBJ2-1; 7 bases line up with TRBD2. The junction had 6 bases not matched to a gene; V was cut back by 5 bases and J by 5 bases. The CDR3 consists of 14 residues. Germline V lookup: CDR1 MDHEN, CDR2 SYDVKM. For the CDR3, the DNA is TGTGCCAGCAGTCACGGGGGGTTCAACAATGAGCAGTTCTTC. This codes for CASSHGGFNNEQFF. Supplemented by reference TRBV28 and TRBJ2-1, the full variable domain reads DVKVTQSSRYLVKRTGEKVFLECVQDMDHENMFWYRQDPGLGLRLIYFSYDVKMKEKGDIPEGYSVSREKKERFSLILESASTNQTSMYLCASSHGGFNNEQFFGPGTRLTVL.

This clone was detected a few times. J is TRBJ1-5 and V is TRBV2, with D unclear. This CDR3 spans 14 amino acids. In germline, CDR1 is SNHLY, CDR2 FYNNEI. Deletions cut 8 bases from V and 7 bases from J, with 18 bases between. The CDR3 reads CASDRGDPRQPQHF. The CDR3 bases are TGTGCCAGCGACCGGGGTGACCCTCGGCAGCCCCAGCATTTT.

This chain uses TRBV25-1 with TRBJ2-7; no definite D call. Germline lookup yields CDR1 MGHDK and CDR2 SYGVNS. The CDR3 length is 11 residues. V lost 2 bases, J lost 6 bases, and 5 bases lay in between. CDR3 amino acids: CASSELLEQYF. The CDR3 region has the DNA TGTGCCAGCAGTGAACTTCTCGAGCAGTACTTC.

This clone appeared a single time. The chain employs TRBV7-9 and TRBJ2-3; 7 bases map to TRBD2. Unmatched junction bases numbered 2, after V lost 1 base and J lost 7 bases. Germline V gene sequence: CDR1 SEHNR, CDR2 FQNEAQ (reference sequence). The CDR3 is 13 residues long. The CDR3 nucleotides read TGTGCCAGCAGCTTAGACGGGGGGAATACGCAGTATTTT. It translates to CASSLDGGNTQYF. Looking up the rest from reference TRBV7-9 and TRBJ2-3 gives the full variable domain: DTGVSQNPRHKITKRGQNVTFRCDPISEHNRLYWYRQTLGQGPEFLTYFQNEAQLEKSRLLSDRFSAERPKGSFSTLEIQRTEQGDSAMYLCASSLDGGNTQYFGPGTRLTVL.

The chain couples TRBV4-2 to TRBJ2-1; 14 bases map to TRBD2. The CDR3 runs to 15 residues. The trim removed 5 bases at V and 10 bases at J, leaving 7 bases unmatched. CDR1 and CDR2 (germline): LGHNA, YNFKEQ. CDR3 residues: CASSKLGLAGEEQFF. The DNA for the CDR3 is TGTGCCAGCAGCAAGCTGGGACTAGCGGGGGAGGAGCAGTTCTTC.

This sequence joins TRBV28 and TRBJ2-7; TRBD2 is a possible D gene (6 bases). Germline values: CDR1 MDHEN, CDR2 SYDVKM. The CDR3 contains 13 residues. Between the trimmed V and J ends, which lost 8 bases and 3 bases, there was a span of 14 bases. The CDR3 reads CASSRDSVYEQYF. The DNA of the CDR3 is TGTGCCAGCTCCCGGGACTCCGTCTACGAGCAGTACTTC.

This clone has just one count. The chain uses TRBV7-2 and TRBJ2-1; D is uncertain. V was clipped by 1 base and J by 2 bases, with 12 bases between them. The germline CDR1 and CDR2 sequences are SGHTA and FQGNSA. The CDR3 runs 16 residues. The CDR3 nucleotides read TGTGCCAGCAGCTTAGGCTTTTCACTACCCTACAATGAGCAGTTCTTC. It specifies CASSLGFSLPYNEQFF.

In this sample, this clone turned up a few times. This chain connects TRBV9 to TRBJ2-7; TRBD2 matches 12 bases. Germline trimming cut 1 base from V and 3 bases from J; bases unmatched to any gene: 2. Germline CDR1 is SGDLS and CDR2 is YYNGEE. The CDR3 extends over 15 amino acids. The CDR3 loop reads CASSVTSGGYYEQYF. In DNA form, the CDR3 reads TGTGCCAGCAGCGTAACTAGCGGGGGGTACTACGAGCAGTACTTC.

This chain joins TRBV5-6 and TRBJ1-6; TRBD1 aligns across 8 bases. This CDR3 contains 14 residues. V shed 2 bases and J 9 bases; nucleotides not matched to a gene: 4. Looked up from germline, CDR1 is SGHDT and CDR2 is YYEEEE. Written as DNA, the CDR3 is TGTGCCAGCAGCTTCCAGGACAGGGTTTCACCCCTCCACTTT. This encodes CASSFQDRVSPLHF.